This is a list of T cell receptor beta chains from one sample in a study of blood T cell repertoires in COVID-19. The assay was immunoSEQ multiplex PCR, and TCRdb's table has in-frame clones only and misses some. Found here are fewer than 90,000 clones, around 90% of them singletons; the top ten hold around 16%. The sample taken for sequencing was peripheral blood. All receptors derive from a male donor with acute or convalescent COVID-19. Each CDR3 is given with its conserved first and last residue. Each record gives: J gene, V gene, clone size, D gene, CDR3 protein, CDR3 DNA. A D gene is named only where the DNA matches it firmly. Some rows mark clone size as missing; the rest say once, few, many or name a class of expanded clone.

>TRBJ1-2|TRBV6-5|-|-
CASKRREDGYTF
TGTGCCAGCAAAAGGAGGGAAGATGGCTACACCTTC
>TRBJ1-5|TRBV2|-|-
CASSEHRHSNQPQHF
TGTGCCAGCAGTGAGCACAGGCATAGCAATCAGCCCCAGCATTTT
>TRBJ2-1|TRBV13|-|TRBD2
CASSSPLLLAGAYNEQFF
TGTGCCAGCAGCTCCCCCCTCTTACTAGCGGGGGCCTACAATGAGCAGTTCTTC
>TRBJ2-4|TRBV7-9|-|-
CASSLLQEKNIQYF
TGTGCCAGCAGCTTATTACAGGAAAAAAACATTCAGTACTTC
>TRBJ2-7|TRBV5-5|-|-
CASRLEPAVTGEQYF
TGTGCCAGCAGACTCGAACCGGCGGTCACAGGCGAGCAGTACTTC
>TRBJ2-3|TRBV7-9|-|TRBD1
CASSPRGQGDLDTQYF
TGTGCCAGCAGCCCCAGGGGACAGGGGGACTTAGATACGCAGTATTTT
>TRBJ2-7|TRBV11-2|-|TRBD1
CASSSVGGTGFYEQYF
TGTGCCAGCAGCTCAGTCGGCGGGACAGGGTTTTACGAGCAGTACTTC
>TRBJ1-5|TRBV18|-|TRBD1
CASSPEGQSNQPQHF
TGTGCCAGCTCACCAGAGGGACAGAGCAATCAGCCCCAGCATTTT
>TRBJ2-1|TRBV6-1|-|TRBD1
CASSRMDRGNEQFF
TGTGCCAGCAGTCGGATGGACAGGGGTAATGAGCAGTTCTTC
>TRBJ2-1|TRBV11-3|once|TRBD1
CASSLGGTGTYNEQFF
TGTGCCAGCAGCTTAGGAGGGACAGGGACCTACAATGAGCAGTTCTTC
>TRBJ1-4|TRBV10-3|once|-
CAISATGINEKLFF
TGTGCCATCAGTGCAACAGGGATAAATGAAAAACTGTTTTTT
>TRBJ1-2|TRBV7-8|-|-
CASSLSGGANYGYTF
TGTGCCAGCAGCTTATCGGGGGGCGCGAACTATGGCTACACCTTC
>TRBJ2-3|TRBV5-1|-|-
CASSPGGTDTQYF
TGCGCCAGCAGCCCCGGGGGCACAGATACGCAGTATTTT
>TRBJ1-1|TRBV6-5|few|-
CASSSLQGEAFF
TGTGCCAGCAGTTCCCTACAGGGTGAAGCTTTCTTT
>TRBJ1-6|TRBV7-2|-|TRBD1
CASSTQTGGDSPLHF
TGTGCCAGCAGCACCCAGACAGGGGGAGATTCACCCCTCCACTTT
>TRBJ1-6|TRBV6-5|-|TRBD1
CASRPGQYNSPLHF
TGTGCCAGCAGACCGGGACAGTATAATTCACCCCTCCACTTT
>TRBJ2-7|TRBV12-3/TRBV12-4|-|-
CASSGTSPYEQYF
TGTGCCAGCAGCGGGACATCCCCCTACGAGCAGTACTTC
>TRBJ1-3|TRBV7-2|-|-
CASSLAQVDSGNTIYF
TGTGCCAGCAGCTTAGCGCAGGTTGACTCTGGAAACACCATATATTTT
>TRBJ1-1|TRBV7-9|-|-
CASSLLGENTEAFF
TGTGCCAGCAGCTTATTAGGAGAGAACACTGAAGCTTTCTTT
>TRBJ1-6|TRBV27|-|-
CATKRAGASSPLHF
TGTGCCACCAAACGGGCAGGGGCATCGTCACCCCTCCACTTT
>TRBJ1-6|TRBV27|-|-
CASSSASRAYYNSPLHF
TGTGCCAGCAGTTCAGCCTCCAGGGCATACTATAATTCACCCCTCCACTTT
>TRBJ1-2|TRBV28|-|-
CASSPTGNYGYTF
TGTGCCAGCAGTCCCACAGGGAACTATGGCTACACCTTC
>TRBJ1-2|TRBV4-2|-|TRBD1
CASSQDGGQATYGYTF
TGTGCCAGCAGCCAAGATGGGGGACAGGCGACCTATGGCTACACCTTC
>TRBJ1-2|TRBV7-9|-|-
CASSLSPSAGGYTF
TGTGCCAGCAGCCTATCCCCGAGCGCGGGTGGCTACACCTTC
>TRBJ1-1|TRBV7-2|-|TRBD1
CASGKQGRNTEAFF
TGTGCCAGCGGGAAACAGGGGAGGAACACTGAAGCTTTCTTT
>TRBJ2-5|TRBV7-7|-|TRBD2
CASSEAGGPGETQYF
TGTGCTAGCAGCGAAGCGGGGGGGCCCGGAGAGACCCAGTACTTC
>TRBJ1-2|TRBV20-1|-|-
CSASDQDYGYTF
TGCAGTGCTAGTGACCAGGACTATGGCTACACCTTC
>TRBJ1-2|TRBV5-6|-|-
CASSPQQGTGGYTF
TGTGCCAGCAGCCCTCAGCAGGGAACTGGTGGCTACACCTTC